The entry below gives a single TCR beta chain sequence along with its context. The antigen is unknown. These data originate in a study of PD-L1 blockade in urothelial cancer. The overall study: Blood was tested 3 weeks (second dose) and 6 weeks into treatment. The study's findings and limits: Durable-benefit cases showed more tumor-associated blood clone expansion at 3 weeks. Pretreatment clonality of the blood TCR repertoire below the median was predictive of superior survival.

Templates that were synthetic TCR analogs were spiked into each PCR. Repertoires were generated with immunoSEQ multiplex PCR, while TCRdb's copy carries only in-frame clones and drops some. The data contain some 71,000 clones, around 81% of them seen just once; the ten biggest clones take up 5.5% to 7.5%. The time point was: pretreatment peripheral blood. The CDR3 totals 14 residues. Trimming at V came to 3 bases and at J to 5 bases, leaving 2 bases not matched to a gene. CDR1 and CDR2 from the germline V gene are SGHRS and YFSETQ. The source was PBMCs, collected around atezolizumab (anti-PD-L1) treatment. The chain is built from TRBV5-1 and TRBJ2-1, with TRBD2 identical over 10 bases. This TCR was sampled from a man aged 40-50 years with urothelial cancer. CDR3 protein: CASSSGLADNEQFF. The DNA for the CDR3 is TGCGCCAGCAGCTCCGGACTAGCGGACAATGAGCAGTTCTTC.